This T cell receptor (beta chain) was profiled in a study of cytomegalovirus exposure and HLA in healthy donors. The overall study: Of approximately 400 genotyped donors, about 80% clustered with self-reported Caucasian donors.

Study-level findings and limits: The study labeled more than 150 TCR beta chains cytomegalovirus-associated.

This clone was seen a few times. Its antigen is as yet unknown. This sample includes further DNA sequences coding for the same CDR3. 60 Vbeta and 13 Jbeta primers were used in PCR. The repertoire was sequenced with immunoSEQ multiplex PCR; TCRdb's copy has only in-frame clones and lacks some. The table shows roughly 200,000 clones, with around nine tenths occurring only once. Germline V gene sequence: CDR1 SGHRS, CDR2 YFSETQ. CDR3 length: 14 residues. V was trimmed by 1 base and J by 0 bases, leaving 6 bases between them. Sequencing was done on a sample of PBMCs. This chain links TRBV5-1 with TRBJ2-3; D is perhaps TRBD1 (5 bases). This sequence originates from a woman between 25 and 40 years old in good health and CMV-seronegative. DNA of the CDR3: TGCGCCAGCAGCTTGCAGGGTAGCACAGATACGCAGTATTTT. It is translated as CASSLQGSTDTQYF.